This note documents a single TCR beta chain sequence. CDR3 length: 15 amino acids. This entry comes from a study of blood T cell repertoires in COVID-19. In the original workflow: Reference gene primer amplification gave estimated nucleated cell counts. Produced via immunoSEQ multiplex PCR; TCRdb's table is partial and in-frame only. D and trimming were read from the DNA, whereas the V and J calls and clone size are those reported in that table. The sample holds 130,000 to 150,000 clones, just under 90% seen once. V and J are TRBV21-1 and TRBJ2-3; the DNA was not compared with TRBD2, the D call given in the table. TRBV21-1 counts as a pseudogene. Sequencing was carried out using peripheral blood. The sequence derives from a woman aged 45-60 years with active or convalescent COVID-19. The DNA for the CDR3 is TGTGCCAGCAGCCCCCGCACACACGCTAGGGATACGCAGTATTTT. Residues: CASSPRTHARDTQYF.